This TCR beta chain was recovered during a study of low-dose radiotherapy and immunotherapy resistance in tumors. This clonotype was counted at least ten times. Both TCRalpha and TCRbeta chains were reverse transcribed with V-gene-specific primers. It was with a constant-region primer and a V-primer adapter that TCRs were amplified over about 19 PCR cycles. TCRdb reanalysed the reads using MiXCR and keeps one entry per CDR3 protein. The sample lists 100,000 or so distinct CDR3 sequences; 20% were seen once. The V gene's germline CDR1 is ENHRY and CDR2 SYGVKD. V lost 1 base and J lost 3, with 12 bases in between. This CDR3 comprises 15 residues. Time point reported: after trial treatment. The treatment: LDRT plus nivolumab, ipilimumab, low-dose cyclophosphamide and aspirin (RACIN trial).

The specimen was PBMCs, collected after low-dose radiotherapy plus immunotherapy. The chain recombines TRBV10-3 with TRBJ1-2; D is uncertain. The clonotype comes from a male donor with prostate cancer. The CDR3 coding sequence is TGTGCCATCAGTGAGTTCGGACGGAGCTACTATGGCTACACCTTC. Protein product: CAISEFGRSYYGYTF.